The 28 T cell receptor beta chains below all came from one sample that was sequenced in a study of blood T cell repertoires in COVID-19. Clones were read by immunoSEQ multiplex PCR, and TCRdb kept only the in-frame ones, dropping some. This sample has about 21,000 clones, with 80% found just once. Sequenced input: peripheral blood. These receptors came from a man in his fifties or sixties with active COVID-19.

The chain has TRBV19 and TRBJ2-7; D perhaps matches TRBD1 (6 bases). The ends were cut back, 4 bases at V and 1 base at J, with 11 bases in the middle. The CDR3 sequence is 14 residues long. CDR1 LNHDA and CDR2 SQIVND come from the germline V gene (reference sequence). In DNA form, the CDR3 reads TGTGCCAGTAGTACTCACAGGGAGTCCTACGAGCAGTACTTC. Protein product: CASSTHRESYEQYF.

The chain carries TRBV3-1 (or the pseudogene TRBV3-2) and TRBJ1-2; D not resolved. With 0 bases removed from V and 14 bases from J, the gap between germline ends came to 10 bases. The CDR3 is made up of 11 amino acids. The V gene's germline CDR1 is LGHDT and CDR2 YNNKEL (reference sequence). CDR3 residues: CASSQEAARTF. CDR3 in DNA: TGTGCCAGCAGCCAAGAGGCTGCTAGGACCTTC.

This clone was recorded once. The rearrangement links TRBV7-2 to TRBJ1-5; 8 bases align to TRBD1. The germline gives CDR1 SGHTA, CDR2 FQGNSA. The CDR3 contains 17 residues. J lost 0 bases, V lost 3 bases, and 7 bases had no gene match. CDR3 sequence: CASSLMTGAYSNQPQHF. The CDR3 DNA reads TGTGCCAGCAGCTTGATGACAGGGGCATATAGCAATCAGCCCCAGCATTTT.

This clone was detected once. The chain combines TRBV2 with TRBJ1-1; TRBD1 aligns across 7 bases. With 9 bases clipped from V and 6 bases from J, the junction kept 7 bases outside the gene matches. CDR3 length equals 12 residues. From germline, CDR1 is SNHLY and CDR2 FYNNEI. The CDR3 loop reads CARALQGAEAFF. CDR3 bases: TGTGCCAGGGCGCTTCAGGGGGCTGAAGCTTTCTTT.

The J gene is TRBJ2-1, the V gene TRBV18; D ambiguous. V was pared by 0 bases and J by 1 base, with 7 bases between. Germline loops: CDR1 KGHSH, CDR2 LQKENI. There are 15 residues in the CDR3. CDR3 amino acids: CASSPPARSYNEQFF. In DNA, the CDR3 is TGTGCCAGCTCACCACCGGCCCGTTCCTACAATGAGCAGTTCTTC.

J is TRBJ1-1 and V is TRBV19; D is unresolved. Germline values: CDR1 LNHDA, CDR2 SQIVND (reference sequence). The length of the CDR3 is 14 residues. V was clipped by 7 bases and J by 1 base, with 13 bases between them. CDR3: CASTVDTRNTEAFF. For the CDR3, the DNA is TGTGCCAGTACCGTAGACACCAGGAACACTGAAGCTTTCTTT.

The V call is TRBV28, the J call TRBJ1-1; TRBD1 matches at 9 bases. V trimming: 3 bases; J trimming: 5 bases; junction bases outside the gene matches: 4. Germline CDR1 and CDR2: MDHEN and SYDVKM. This CDR3 comprises 14 residues. The CDR3 spells CASSFGTGRTEAFF. The CDR3 nucleotides read TGTGCCAGCAGTTTTGGGACAGGGCGAACTGAAGCTTTCTTT.

This clone has just a few counts. The J gene is TRBJ1-6, the V gene TRBV5-4; D not certain. V lost 1 base to trimming and J lost 7 bases, with 9 bases between them. CDR3 length: 14 amino acids. Germline CDR1 reads SGHNT; CDR2 reads YYREEE (reference sequence). The CDR3 bases are TGTGCCAGCAGCTTGATAACACCAAATTCACCCCTCCACTTT. Encoded protein: CASSLITPNSPLHF.

The chain joins TRBV7-9 to TRBJ2-5; 7 nucleotides agree with TRBD2. This CDR3 is built from 15 residues. V dropped 4 bases and J dropped 4; count of bases not matched to a gene: 9. CDR1 and CDR2 from the germline V gene are SEHNR and FQNEAQ (reference sequence). CDR3 residues: CASSSTGLVGETQYF. DNA of the CDR3: TGTGCCAGCAGCTCCACTGGACTAGTCGGAGAGACCCAGTACTTC. The whole variable domain, filled in from reference TRBV7-9 and TRBJ2-5, reads DTGVSQNPRHKITKRGQNVTFRCDPISEHNRLYWYRQTLGQGPEFLTYFQNEAQLEKSRLLSDRFSAERPKGSFSTLEIQRTEQGDSAMYLCASSSTGLVGETQYFGPGTRLLVL.

Sample share makes this clone medium-sized. This chain joins TRBV7-9 and TRBJ2-6; no clear D gene. Per germline, CDR1 SEHNR and CDR2 FQNEAQ (reference sequence). V was trimmed by 5 bases and J by 12 bases, leaving 11 bases between them. This CDR3 comprises 12 residues. This chain's CDR3 is CASSPYPGVLTF. CDR3 coding DNA: TGTGCCAGCAGCCCGTACCCGGGCGTCCTGACTTTC. The entire variable domain, with the rest obtained from reference TRBV7-9 and TRBJ2-6, is as follows: DTGVSQNPRHKITKRGQNVTFRCDPISEHNRLYWYRQTLGQGPEFLTYFQNEAQLEKSRLLSDRFSAERPKGSFSTLEIQRTEQGDSAMYLCASSPYPGVLTFGAGSRLTVL.

The J gene is TRBJ2-1, the V gene TRBV2; D might be TRBD1 (5 bases). The CDR3 spans 16 residues. The V gene lost 2 bases and the J gene lost 4 bases, with 15 bases spanning the gap. CDR1 is SNHLY and CDR2 is FYNNEI in the germline V gene. Here the CDR3 reads CASSEIGQGWYNEQFF. The CDR3 nucleotides are TGTGCCAGCAGTGAAATTGGGCAGGGATGGTACAATGAGCAGTTCTTC. Drawing the rest from reference TRBV2 and TRBJ2-1, the complete variable domain is EPEVTQTPSHQVTQMGQEVILRCVPISNHLYFYWYRQILGQKVEFLVSFYNNEISEKSEIFDDQFSVERPDGSNFTLKIRSTKLEDSAMYFCASSEIGQGWYNEQFFGPGTRLTVL.

This chain connects TRBV6-5 to TRBJ2-7, with D unresolved. Trimming stripped 2 bases from V and 3 bases from J, with 14 bases between. The CDR3 is 15 amino acids. Germline loops: CDR1 MNHEY, CDR2 SVGAGI. The CDR3 is CASSYSDSPIYEQYF. DNA of the CDR3: TGTGCCAGCAGTTACAGCGACTCACCCATCTACGAGCAGTACTTC.

The rearrangement uses TRBV9 and TRBJ2-1, with 14 bases identical to TRBD2. The CDR3 extends over 15 amino acids. V trimming: 5 bases; J trimming: 11 bases; junction bases outside the gene matches: 9. Germline V gene data show CDR1 as SGDLS and CDR2 as YYNGEE. The CDR3 loop is CASRPPGLAGDKQFF. The CDR3 bases are TGTGCCAGCAGACCACCGGGACTAGCGGGAGACAAGCAGTTCTTC.

J is TRBJ2-7 and V is TRBV5-1; 7 nucleotides line up with TRBD1. The V and J ends lost 0 bases and 5 bases, in that order; junction bases with no gene match: 11. The germline V gene encodes CDR1 SGHRS and CDR2 YFSETQ. The CDR3 runs 16 residues. The CDR3 DNA follows: TGCGCCAGCAGCTTGGGGGCGGCAGGGGGAAGTGACGAGCAGTACTTC. Protein: CASSLGAAGGSDEQYF.

The genes are TRBV7-2 and TRBJ2-7; 11 bases agree with TRBD2. With V trimmed by 5 bases and J by 2 bases, 5 bases remained unmatched. The germline CDR1 and CDR2 sequences are SGHTA and FQGNSA. The CDR3 is made up of 15 amino acids. This chain's CDR3 is CASSLGLAETYEQYF. CDR3 coding DNA: TGTGCCAGCAGCCTGGGACTAGCGGAAACCTACGAGCAGTACTTC.

V usage is TRBV5-4 and J usage is TRBJ2-3; 16 nucleotides match TRBD2. Looked up from germline, CDR1 is SGHNT and CDR2 is YYREEE (reference sequence). Trimming took 3 bases from V and 2 from J; bases not matched to a gene: 3. CDR3 size: 17 residues. This CDR3 reads CASSWGLAGGYTDTQYF. CDR3 in DNA: TGTGCCAGCAGCTGGGGACTAGCGGGAGGGTACACAGATACGCAGTATTTT. Together with reference TRBV5-4 and TRBJ2-3, the CDR3 gives the full variable domain: ETGVTQSPTHLIKTRGQQVTLRCSSQSGHNTVSWYQQALGQGPQFIFQYYREEENGRGNFPPRFSGLQFPNYSSELNVNALELDDSALYLCASSWGLAGGYTDTQYFGPGTRLTVL.

The chain is built from TRBV2 and TRBJ2-1, with D possibly matching TRBD1 (6 bases). V was cut by 7 bases and J by 8 bases, with 15 bases left in between. The CDR3 is made up of 13 amino acids. Germline lookup yields CDR1 SNHLY and CDR2 FYNNEI. CDR3 sequence reads: CASNRQVIDEQFF. The CDR3 bases are TGTGCCAGCAACCGACAGGTCATCGATGAGCAGTTCTTC.

This rearrangement joins TRBV28 to TRBJ2-1; D is possibly TRBD2 (6 bases). Germline V gene lookup returns CDR1 MDHEN and CDR2 SYDVKM. The CDR3 is 14 amino acids. V lost 7 bases to trimming and J lost 10 bases, with 20 bases between them. CDR3 bases: TGTGCCAGCATCCCCGGGACTTCCCTCGGGGAGCAGTTCTTC. This sequence encodes CASIPGTSLGEQFF.

This clone was counted many times. The V gene is TRBV5-8, the J gene TRBJ2-3; 7 bases are shared with TRBD2. From germline, CDR1 is SGHTS and CDR2 YDEGEE. CDR3 length: 15 residues. Trimming removed 0 bases from V and 3 bases from J; junction bases left unmatched: 4. The CDR3 nucleotides are TGTGCCAGCAGCTTGGAAGTTAGCGGGACAGATACGCAGTATTTT. This sequence encodes CASSLEVSGTDTQYF.

To note about this clone: Within the sample, other DNA sequences also encode this same CDR3. The rearrangement uses TRBV28 and TRBJ1-1; 7 bases line up with TRBD1. Germline V gives CDR1 MDHEN, CDR2 SYDVKM. The J segment lost 5 bases and the V segment lost 6 bases, leaving 6 bases of the junction unmatched. This CDR3 has 13 amino acids. The CDR3 here is CASSLTGRTEAFF. In nucleotides, the CDR3 is TGTGCCAGCAGCCTGACAGGGCGGACTGAAGCTTTCTTT.

The chain employs TRBV2 and TRBJ1-1; TRBD1 is a possible D gene (5 bases). The CDR3 extends over 14 amino acids. Germline V gene lookup returns CDR1 SNHLY and CDR2 FYNNEI. With 6 bases removed from V and 0 bases from J, the gap between germline ends came to 11 bases. The CDR3 sequence is CASRLEGMNTEAFF. The CDR3 bases are TGTGCCAGCAGATTGGAGGGGATGAACACTGAAGCTTTCTTT.

The chain combines TRBV15 with TRBJ2-7; D possibly corresponds to TRBD1 (6 bases). V was pared by 2 bases and J by 3 bases, with 14 bases between. CDR1 LNHNV and CDR2 YYDKDF come from the germline V gene (reference sequence). The CDR3 consists of 15 residues. The CDR3 region has the DNA TGTGCCACCAGCAGACCTGGAACAGGGTTCTACGAGCAGTACTTC. Translated, it gives CATSRPGTGFYEQYF.

The genes are TRBV5-4 and TRBJ2-3; D not resolved. The CDR3 sequence is 14 residues long. Germline V gives CDR1 SGHNT, CDR2 YYREEE (reference sequence). V lost 4 bases, J lost 0 bases, and 9 bases lay in between. CDR3 in amino acids: CASSPEASTDTQYF. CDR3 DNA: TGTGCCAGCAGCCCCGAGGCCAGCACAGATACGCAGTATTTT.

J is TRBJ2-2 and V is TRBV27; D is perhaps TRBD1 (6 bases). This CDR3 spans 15 amino acids. From germline, CDR1 is MNHEY and CDR2 SMNVEV (reference sequence). V lost 7 bases to trimming and J lost 4 bases, with 16 bases between them. CDR3 loop: CASKAGQGPTGELFF. The CDR3 DNA is TGTGCCAGCAAAGCTGGGCAGGGGCCCACCGGGGAGCTGTTTTTT.

The chain uses TRBV9 and TRBJ2-3; D possibly corresponds to TRBD2 (6 bases). CDR3 length: 16 amino acids. V shed 0 bases and J shed 0 bases, with 11 bases lying between them. CDR1 SGDLS and CDR2 YYNGEE come from the germline V gene. The CDR3 region is CASSVGSSVSTDTQYF. CDR3 in DNA: TGTGCCAGCAGCGTAGGGTCTAGCGTCAGCACAGATACGCAGTATTTT.

The rearrangement uses TRBV7-9 and TRBJ1-3; D is uncertain. Trimming removed 1 base from V and 1 base from J, with 8 bases in between. Germline-derived CDR1 and CDR2 are SEHNR and FQNEAQ (reference sequence). CDR3 size: 15 residues. The CDR3 region is CASSLELSSGNTIYF. CDR3 bases: TGTGCCAGCAGCTTAGAATTGTCTTCTGGAAACACCATATATTTT.

This chain uses TRBV7-9 with TRBJ2-3; D unresolved. Per the germline V gene, CDR1 is SEHNR and CDR2 is FQNEAQ (reference sequence). V lost 5 bases and J lost 3, with 3 bases in between. The CDR3 runs 11 residues. CDR3 sequence: CASSQTDTQYF. As DNA, the CDR3 is TGTGCCAGCAGCCAAACAGATACGCAGTATTTT.

This clone was found once. This chain joins TRBV27 and TRBJ1-2; 10 bases map to TRBD1. Germline-derived CDR1 and CDR2 are MNHEY and SMNVEV (reference sequence). The CDR3 extends over 14 amino acids. V lost 5 bases, J lost 4 bases, and 4 bases stayed unmatched. CDR3 nucleotides: TGTGCCAGCAGTCCGACAGGGGGCCCCTATGGCTACACCTTC. Protein: CASSPTGGPYGYTF.